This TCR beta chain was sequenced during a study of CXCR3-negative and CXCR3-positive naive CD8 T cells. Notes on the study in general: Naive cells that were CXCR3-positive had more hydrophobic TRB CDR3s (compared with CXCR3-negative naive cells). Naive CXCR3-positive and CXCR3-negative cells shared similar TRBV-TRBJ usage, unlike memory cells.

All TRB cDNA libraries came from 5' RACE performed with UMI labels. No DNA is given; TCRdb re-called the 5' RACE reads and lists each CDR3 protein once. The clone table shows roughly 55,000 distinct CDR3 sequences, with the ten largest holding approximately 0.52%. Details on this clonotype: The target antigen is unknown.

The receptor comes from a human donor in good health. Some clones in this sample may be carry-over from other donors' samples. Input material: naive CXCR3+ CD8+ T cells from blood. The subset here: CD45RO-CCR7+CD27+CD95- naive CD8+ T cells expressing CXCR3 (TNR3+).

CDR3 protein: CASSIRRPNTEAFF. V usage is TRBV13 and J usage is TRBJ1-1. The CDR3 is 14 amino acids. In germline, CDR1 is PRHDT, CDR2 FYEKMQ (reference sequence).